The 3 T cell receptor beta chains in this list originate from one sample, sequenced in a study of T cell changes during pregnancy in multiple sclerosis. Using immunoSEQ multiplex PCR, the repertoire was profiled, and TCRdb retains in-frame clones only, with some absent. Among over 35,000 clones listed, 90% to 95% were seen once. Sample: CD8+ T cells from peripheral blood mononuclear cells, taken in the third trimester of pregnancy. The receptors here all came from a female donor with multiple sclerosis, enrolled in a pregnancy study.

The chain carries TRBV9 and TRBJ2-1; tentatively, D is TRBD2 (5 bases). The CDR3 is 17 residues long. Germline V gene data show CDR1 as SGDLS and CDR2 as YYNGEE. With 3 bases removed from V and 12 bases from J, the gap between germline ends came to 28 bases. CDR3 sequence (DNA): TGTGCCAGCAGCGAAGACACGGCACACTACCGGCTTGAGGGGCAGTTCTTC. Translation gives CASSEDTAHYRLEGQFF.

The chain recombines TRBV27 with TRBJ2-5, with a possible D match to TRBD2 (6 bases). The V end lost 6 bases, the J end lost 2 bases, and 13 bases lay between the germline ends. Germline V gene sequence: CDR1 MNHEY, CDR2 SMNVEV (reference sequence). This CDR3 has 14 residues. The CDR3: CASSSRRGQETQYF. CDR3 nucleotides: TGTGCCAGCAGCTCCCGGAGGGGACAAGAGACCCAGTACTTC.

The chain recombines TRBV5-1 with TRBJ2-1; 8 bases map to TRBD2. Germline V gives CDR1 SGHRS, CDR2 YFSETQ. Trimming cost V 7 bases and J 5 bases; bases outside gene matches: 2. The CDR3 extends over 12 amino acids. Here the CDR3 DNA reads TGCGCCAGCCGGGGGGGGGACAATGAGCAGTTCTTC. Amino acids: CASRGGDNEQFF. The full variable domain, in which reference TRBV5-1 and TRBJ2-1 provide the parts outside the CDR3, is KAGVTQTPRYLIKTRGQQVTLSCSPISGHRSVSWYQQTPGQGLQFLFEYFSETQRNKGNFPGRFSGRQFSNSRSEMNVSTLELGDSALYLCASRGGDNEQFFGPGTRLTVL.